This T cell receptor (beta chain) was found in a study of cytomegalovirus exposure and HLA in healthy donors. The study, taken as a whole, reports: Researchers reported in a later analysis that a missense DCLRE1C variant was tied to TCR beta V- and J-gene trimming. Relative to equally common others, HLA-associated TCR beta chains showed greater clonal expansion in a later analysis. A reported reduction in N-insertions relative to the roughly 710-donor mean was seen in an Asian-associated ancestry cluster in a later analysis.

As regards this clone: Its antigen is as yet unknown.

This CDR3 comprises 14 residues. CDR1 LNHNV and CDR2 YYDKDF come from the germline V gene (reference sequence). With 60 Vbeta and 13 Jbeta primers, the PCR was carried out. Using immunoSEQ multiplex PCR, the repertoire was profiled, and TCRdb retains in-frame clones only, with some absent. The table includes some 180,000 clones, 70% to 80% detected once. The source material was PBMCs. The rearrangement uses TRBV15 and TRBJ2-2; TRBD2 aligns across 9 bases. The clonotype was recovered from a woman aged 30 to 39 in good health and CMV-seropositive. The CDR3 region has the DNA TGTGGTCGGGCGGGGGGGCGGTGGGCCGGGGAGCTGTTTTTT. Translated: CGRAGGRWAGELFF.